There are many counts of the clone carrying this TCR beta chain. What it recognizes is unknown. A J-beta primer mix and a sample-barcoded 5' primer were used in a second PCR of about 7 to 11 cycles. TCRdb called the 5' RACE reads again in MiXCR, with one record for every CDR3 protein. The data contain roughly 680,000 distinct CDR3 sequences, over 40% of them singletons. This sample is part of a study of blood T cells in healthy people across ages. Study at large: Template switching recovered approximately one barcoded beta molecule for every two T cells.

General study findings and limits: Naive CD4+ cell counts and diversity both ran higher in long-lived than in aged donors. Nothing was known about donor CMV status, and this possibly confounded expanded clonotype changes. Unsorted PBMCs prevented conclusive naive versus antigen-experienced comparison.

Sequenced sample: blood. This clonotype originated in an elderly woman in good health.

The chain's CDR3 is CASSLGGLAYEQYF. The CDR3 DNA sequence: TGTGCCAGCAGTTTGGGTGGACTAGCATACGAGCAGTACTTC. The rearrangement joins TRBV28 to TRBJ2-7, with TRBD2 matching over 8 bases. This CDR3 spans 14 amino acids. The V segment lost 3 bases and the J segment 4 bases; nucleotides outside the gene matches: 5. From germline, CDR1 is MDHEN and CDR2 SYDVKM.